The TCR beta chain under discussion was sequenced for a study of shared clonotypes between healthy human individuals. Study-wide background: Those who served as donors were a couple of women and a few men between the ages of 18 and 49.

When replicate PCRs were run on sorted subsets, they used 200 to 250 ng DNA, approximately 33,000 T cell genomes. Method: immunoSEQ multiplex PCR; TCRdb's copy keeps in-frame clones and lacks some. The table includes around 2,000,000 clones, 90% to 95% detected once. The CDR3 has 14 residues. V was cut by 6 bases and J by 0 bases, with 12 bases left in between. Germline V CDR1 and CDR2: SGHRS, YFSETQ. Regarding this clone: Its antigen is not identified.

Study-wide results and caveats: Clonotype sharing among donors was thought likely to change with sequencing depth. Though the depth was large, rarefaction showed that sorted-subset sequencing was incomplete.

V and J are TRBV5-1 and TRBJ1-2; D not certain. This TCR was recovered from a man younger than 35 in good health. Source material: naive CD4+ T cells sorted from blood. The subset here: CD45RA+ positively selected. CDR3 residues: CASTLVPANYGYTF. The CDR3, as DNA: TGCGCCAGCACCTTAGTCCCTGCTAACTATGGCTACACCTTC.